The 18 T cell receptor beta chains reported below all come from one sample, sequenced in a study of post-analysis software for immune sequencing data (dated by TCRdb to the mid-2010s). These receptors have no known antigen. Overall study results and their limits: Patients showed significantly higher frequencies than controls for roughly five TRBV segments, among them TRBV5-6, TRBV5-1 and TRBV20-1.

Libraries were constructed by PCR. The sample was run on an Illumina HiSeq 2500. To reduce PCR and sequencing biases, unique molecular identifiers were incorporated into the TCR beta cDNA libraries. Through fastp at Q25 and MiXCR, TCRdb rebuilt clones from the public reads, retaining in-frame beta chains. Here each entry gathers all rows of one CDR3 protein and keeps the most common genes and DNA. The table for this sample lists hundreds of thousands of distinct CDR3 sequences; 53% of them were counted only once. 4% to 5.5% of the sample goes to the ten largest clones. Sequenced sample: blood. The receptors here all came from a girl aged 5-17 years with multiple sclerosis.

Details on this clonotype: At one end the junction does not follow the germline gene, possibly because of a read error. The rearrangement links TRBV5-1 to TRBJ1-1; D ambiguous. This CDR3 comprises 16 residues. Germline-derived CDR1 and CDR2 are SGHRS and YFSETQ. CDR3 residues: CVSSLLSRGGNTKAFF. CDR3 nucleotides: TGCGTCAGCAGCCTATTGTCCAGAGGAGGGAACACTAAAGCTTTCTTT.

This clonotype was seen a handful of times. This chain links TRBV20-1 with TRBJ2-7; unclear D gene. The germline V gene has CDR1 DFQATT and CDR2 SNEGSKA (reference sequence). The CDR3 loop spans 13 amino acids. V lost 0 bases and J lost 3, with 9 bases in between. The CDR3 region is CSARDRKDYEQYF. In nucleotides, the CDR3 is TGCAGTGCTAGAGATAGAAAAGACTACGAGCAGTACTTC.

The V gene is TRBV7-6, the J gene TRBJ2-1; maybe TRBD1 (6 bases). V lost 6 bases and J 3 bases, leaving 24 bases between the germline ends. The germline V gene has CDR1 SGHVS and CDR2 FNYEAQ. The CDR3 is 18 residues long. The CDR3 DNA follows: TGTGCCAGCAGTTCTTTGGGGGCCCAAGCCCTCCTCTACAATGAGCAGTTCTTC. This codes for CASSSLGAQALLYNEQFF.

This clonotype has more than one count but fewer than ten. The CDR3, as DNA: TGCAGCGTGGTACAGGGGGCGAGAGGCTACACCTTC. Its protein is CSVVQGARGYTF. The chain recombines TRBV29-1 with TRBJ1-2; 9 nucleotides match TRBD1. The J segment lost 8 bases and the V segment lost 6 bases, leaving 7 bases of the junction unmatched. The CDR3 covers 12 residues. Germline lookup yields CDR1 SQVTM and CDR2 ANQGSEA.

This chain links TRBV12-3 or TRBV12-4 with TRBJ2-3; no clear D gene. The CDR3 extends over 13 amino acids. V lost 4 bases to trimming and J lost 3 bases, with 8 bases between them. The CDR3 spells CASSWAGTDTQYF. CDR3 nucleotides: TGTGCCAGCAGTTGGGCTGGAACAGATACGCAGTATTTT.

This clonotype showed up just a few times. V is TRBV20-1 and J is TRBJ1-4, with D unclear. CDR3 length equals 13 residues. Germline V CDR1 and CDR2: DFQATT, SNEGSKA (reference sequence). Trimming pared 7 bases from V and 0 bases from J, leaving 9 bases between. The CDR3 DNA follows: TGCAGTGTTTCCGGGACAACTAATGAAAAACTGTTTTTT. It translates to CSVSGTTNEKLFF.

The chain links TRBV4-1 to TRBJ2-3; TRBD2 matches 7 bases. CDR3 length equals 15 residues. V lost 4 bases, J lost 6 bases, and 10 bases stayed unmatched. Germline CDR1 reads MGHRA; CDR2 reads YSYEKL. CDR3 loop: CASSPLPGGGDTQYF. DNA of the CDR3: TGCGCCAGCAGCCCCCTCCCGGGAGGTGGCGATACGCAGTATTTT.

The CDR3, as DNA: TGTGCCAGCAGCCGACGACTAGCGGCATACCAAGAGACCCAGTACTTC. Protein product: CASSRRLAAYQETQYF. The rearrangement links TRBV11-1 to TRBJ2-5, with 9 nucleotides matching TRBD2. V trimming: 5 bases; J trimming: 0 bases; junction bases outside the gene matches: 7. Germline-derived CDR1 and CDR2 are SGHAT and FQDESV (reference sequence). This CDR3 contains 16 residues.

The J gene is TRBJ2-2, the V gene TRBV11-2; 14 nucleotides align to TRBD2. The CDR3 is 18 residues long. The V gene end was trimmed by 1 base and the J gene end by 3 bases; junction bases not matched to a gene: 4. Per germline, CDR1 SGHAT and CDR2 FQNNGV. CDR3 loop: CASSLVRLAGGHTGELFF. The CDR3 DNA is TGTGCCAGCAGCTTAGTGAGACTAGCGGGAGGGCACACCGGGGAGCTGTTTTTT.

V gene TRBV5-1 combines with J gene TRBJ1-3; possibly TRBD1 for D (6 bases). Germline values: CDR1 SGHRS, CDR2 YFSETQ. This CDR3 region has 16 residues. V lost 2 bases and J 2 bases, leaving 14 bases between the germline ends. Here the CDR3 reads CASSLSGADTGNTIYF. Written as DNA, the CDR3 is TGCGCCAGCAGCTTATCAGGGGCAGACACTGGAAACACCATATATTTT.

This clonotype was detected only a few times. The chain carries TRBV4-1 and TRBJ1-4; TRBD1 matches 9 bases. V lost 1 base, J lost 8 bases, and 5 bases stayed unmatched. This CDR3 is 15 amino acids long. From germline, CDR1 is MGHRA and CDR2 YSYEKL. DNA for the CDR3: TGCGCCAGCAGCCAAGGGGGACAGGGCACAGAAAAACTGTTTTTT. Translating gives CASSQGGQGTEKLFF.

This clonotype has only a few counts. The chain is built from TRBV29-1 and TRBJ2-1, with D maybe TRBD1 (6 bases). This CDR3 has 15 amino acids. Germline CDR1 reads SQVTM; CDR2 reads ANQGSEA. V was shortened by 7 bases and J by 0 bases, with 16 bases between the two germline ends. The CDR3 sequence is CSADFRGSSYNEQFF. CDR3 coding DNA: TGCAGCGCAGATTTCAGGGGTAGCTCCTACAATGAGCAGTTCTTC.

The genes are TRBV5-1 and TRBJ2-5; D could derive from TRBD1 or TRBD2 (5 bases each). Germline CDR1 SGHRS, CDR2 YFSETQ. The CDR3 is 16 amino acids. V lost 3 bases, J lost 1 base, and 16 bases lay in between. The CDR3 is CASSSDATGAQETQYF. CDR3 DNA sequence: TGCGCCAGCAGCTCGGACGCCACCGGGGCCCAAGAGACCCAGTACTTC. Using reference TRBV5-1 and TRBJ2-5 for the parts outside the CDR3, the full variable domain is KAGVTQTPRYLIKTRGQQVTLSCSPISGHRSVSWYQQTPGQGLQFLFEYFSETQRNKGNFPGRFSGRQFSNSRSEMNVSTLELGDSALYLCASSSDATGAQETQYFGPGTRLLVL.

This clonotype was detected only a few times. The rearrangement links TRBV29-1 to TRBJ2-1; 7 bases are shared with TRBD2. Germline lookup yields CDR1 SQVTM and CDR2 ANQGSEA. Trimming cost V 4 bases and J 8 bases; bases outside gene matches: 11. CDR3 length equals 14 residues. The CDR3 spells CSVGAGAVRDEQFF. DNA of the CDR3: TGCAGCGTTGGGGCGGGAGCGGTCCGCGATGAGCAGTTCTTC.

This chain connects TRBV10-3 to TRBJ2-4; TRBD1 agrees at 12 bases. The J call may be incorrect, as the DNA end agrees better with TRBJ2-7. The CDR3 sequence is 17 residues long. Per the germline V gene, CDR1 is ENHRY and CDR2 is SYGVKD. This CDR3 is CAISTKTSGQGASEQYF. The DNA for the CDR3 is TGTGCCATCAGTACAAAGACCTCGGGACAGGGGGCCAGCGAGCAGTACTTC.

This sequence joins TRBV20-1 and TRBJ2-5; 8 nucleotides match TRBD1. The J call is doubtful: the DNA matches TRBJ2-7 better. This CDR3 is built from 13 residues. CDR1 and CDR2 (germline): DFQATT, SNEGSKA (reference sequence). CDR3 residues: CSARRDRTLEQYF. CDR3 nucleotide sequence: TGCAGTGCAAGACGGGACAGGACTCTCGAGCAGTACTTC.

This clonotype was counted only a few times. This chain links TRBV11-1 with TRBJ2-7; D not resolved. Germline V gene lookup returns CDR1 SGHAT and CDR2 FQDESV (reference sequence). Trimming shortened V by 4 bases and J by 3 bases, and 7 bases separated the two germline ends. CDR3 size: 12 residues. CDR3 sequence (DNA): TGTGCCAGCAGCTGGCAGTACTACGAGCAGTACTTC. This gives the protein CASSWQYYEQYF.

About this clonotype itself: This clone may be a read error of a much larger clone one base away. The V gene is TRBV14, the J gene TRBJ2-4, with 9 bases matching TRBD1. The closer fit of TRBJ2-7 to the DNA end suggests the J call may be wrong. Germline-derived CDR1 and CDR2 are SGHDN and FVKESK. The length of the CDR3 is 14 residues. CDR3 sequence reads: CASSPGTGPHEQYF. The CDR3 nucleotides are TGTGCCAGCAGCCCCGGGACAGGGCCCCACGAGCAGTACTTC.